This T cell receptor beta chain was sequenced during a study of cytomegalovirus exposure and HLA in healthy donors. Findings and limits, study-wide: Analyses of presence/absence relied on an assumption of roughly uniform sequencing depth across donors. Prior analysis indicated that the majority of TCR beta V segments exhibited productivity approximately 90% or approximately 30% of the time. An analysis that was carried out later associated 16,000 or so TCR beta sequences with HLA alleles at 0.05 false discovery rate.

The study ran its PCR with 60 Vbeta and 13 Jbeta primers. This table comes from immunoSEQ multiplex PCR, and its TCRdb copy is limited to in-frame clones, with some not included. The sample has some 93,000 clones; less than 80% are singletons. For this clone: The antigen is unknown.

Looked up from germline, CDR1 is LNHDA and CDR2 is SQIVND (reference sequence). CDR3 length: 16 residues. With 3 bases clipped from V and 5 bases from J, the junction kept 10 bases outside the gene matches. This TCR derives from a woman between 40 and 55 years old in good health and CMV-seronegative. The sample was PBMCs. The rearrangement joins TRBV19 to TRBJ1-5; 7 nucleotides align to TRBD1. CDR3 sequence (DNA): TGTGCCAGTAGTATCCGACAGGGACTTAGGGATCAGCCCCAGCATTTT. Protein product: CASSIRQGLRDQPQHF. Based on the CDR3 plus reference TRBV19 and TRBJ1-5, the full variable domain is DGGITQSPKYLFRKEGQNVTLSCEQNLNHDAMYWYRQDPGQGLRLIYYSQIVNDFQKGDIAEGYSVSREKKESFPLTVTSAQKNPTAFYLCASSIRQGLRDQPQHFGDGTRLSIL.